These T cell receptor beta chains were read from a single sample in a study of T cell repertoires in cytomegalovirus infection. TCRdb fed the reads into MiXCR, producing one record per CDR3 protein. The table includes more than 400,000 distinct CDR3 sequences, more than 20% detected once. The sample taken for sequencing was PBMCs. All receptors derive from a human donor in good health (CMV status not recorded). Some clones in this sample may be carry-over from other donors' samples. Both conserved end residues are part of each CDR3. A D gene is named only where the DNA matches it firmly. Clone size is shown for a subset of rows, as once, few, many or a class of expanded clone.

many	TRBV7-2	TRBJ2-1	TRBD2	TGTGCCAGCAGGAGGGCGGGAGGGCCCTACAATGAGCAGTTCTTC	CASRRAGGPYNEQFF
few	TRBV11-2	TRBJ2-5	TRBD2	TGTGCCAGCAGCTTAGGTCCTAGCGGGACCGGCCAAGAGACCCAGTACTTC	CASSLGPSGTGQETQYF
NA	TRBV19	TRBJ2-1	TRBD2	TGTGCCAGTAGTGAGGTAACTAGCGGGATTTTTGAGCAGTTCTTC	CASSEVTSGIFEQFF
few	TRBV19	TRBJ1-2	TRBD1	TGTGCCAGTAGAAAAACAGGGGCTGGCTATGGCTACACCTTC	CASRKTGAGYGYTF
many	TRBV10-3	TRBJ1-5	NA	TGTGCCATCAGTGACGGTCGCAATCAGCCCCAGCATTTT	CAISDGRNQPQHF
many	TRBV7-2	TRBJ2-1	NA	TGTGCCAGCAGCCCAGTACTAGCTGGTGAGCAGTTCTTC	CASSPVLAGEQFF
NA	TRBV12-3/TRBV12-4	TRBJ2-3	NA	TGTGCCAGCAGTGTGGGAGGGGGCGGAGATACGCAGTATTTT	CASSVGGGGDTQYF
NA	TRBV6-8	TRBJ2-5	NA	TGTGCCAGCAGTTACTCTCGCTTTTTAGCGGACCTCCAAGAGACCCAGTACTTC	CASSYSRFLADLQETQYF
NA	TRBV28	TRBJ1-1	TRBD1	TGTGCCAGCAGTTTATACAGGGGGACCGGTGAAGCTTTCTTT	CASSLYRGTGEAFF
few	TRBV2	TRBJ1-4	NA	TGTGCCAGCGCCACAGGAGGTTCTAATGAAAAACTGTTTTTT	CASATGGSNEKLFF
few	TRBV7-9	TRBJ1-6	TRBD1	TGTGCCAGCAGCCCCTACCCGACAGGGGGCCGTTCACCCCTCCACTTT	CASSPYPTGGRSPLHF